This note documents a single T cell receptor (beta chain) sequence. The entry originates in a study of cytomegalovirus exposure and HLA in healthy donors. In germline, CDR1 is SSHAT, CDR2 FNYEAQ (reference sequence). Trimming removed 5 bases from V and 9 bases from J, with 11 bases in between. This CDR3 is 12 amino acids long. The PCR ran on 60 Vbeta and 13 Jbeta primers. Clones were read by immunoSEQ multiplex PCR, and TCRdb kept only the in-frame ones, dropping some. The sample has 35,000 to 55,000 clones, roughly 51% seen once. The sample taken for sequencing was PBMCs. This TCR was recovered from a man in his fifties or sixties in good health and CMV-seronegative. The V call is TRBV7-7, the J call TRBJ2-1; the D gene is possibly TRBD2 (6 bases). The DNA of the CDR3 is TGTGCCAGCAGCGGCGGGATCGGTGAGCAGTTCTTC. It translates to CASSGGIGEQFF.